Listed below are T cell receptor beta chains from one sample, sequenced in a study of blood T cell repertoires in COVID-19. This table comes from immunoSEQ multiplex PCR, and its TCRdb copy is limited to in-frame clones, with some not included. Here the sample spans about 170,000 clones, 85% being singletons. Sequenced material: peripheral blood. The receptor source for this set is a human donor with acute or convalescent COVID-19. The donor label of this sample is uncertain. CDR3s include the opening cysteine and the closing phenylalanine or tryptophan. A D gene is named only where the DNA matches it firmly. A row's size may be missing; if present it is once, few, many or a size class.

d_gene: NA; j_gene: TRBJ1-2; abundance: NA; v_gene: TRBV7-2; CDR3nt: TGTGCCAGCAGCTTAGGACCGGGACTCAAATTCTATGGCTACACCTTC; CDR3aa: CASSLGPGLKFYGYTF
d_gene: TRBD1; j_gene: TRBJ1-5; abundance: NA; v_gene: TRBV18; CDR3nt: TGTGCCAGCTCTCCTCAACCAACAGGACAGGTCAATCAGCCCCAGCATTTT; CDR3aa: CASSPQPTGQVNQPQHF
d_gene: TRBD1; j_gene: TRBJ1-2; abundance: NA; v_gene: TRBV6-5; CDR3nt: TGTGCCAACTTCCCACCCAGGACAGGGAGCTATGGCTACACCTTC; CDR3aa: CANFPPRTGSYGYTF
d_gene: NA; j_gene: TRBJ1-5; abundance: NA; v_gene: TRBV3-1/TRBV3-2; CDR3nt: TGTGCCAGCAGCCAAGAGAGGGAGGCAGAGCGCTCTAGCAATCAGCCCCAGCATTTT; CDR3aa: CASSQEREAERSSNQPQHF
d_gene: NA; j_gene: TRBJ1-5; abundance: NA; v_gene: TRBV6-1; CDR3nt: TGTGCCAGCAGTGAAGGGGGTGGGACTCCCGGCAGTCAGCCCCAGCATTTT; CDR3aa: CASSEGGGTPGSQPQHF
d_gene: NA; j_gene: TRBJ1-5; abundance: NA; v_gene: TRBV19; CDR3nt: TGTGCCAGTAGTCCGGGGGCGCGGGGGCCCAATCAGCCCCAGCATTTT; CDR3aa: CASSPGARGPNQPQHF
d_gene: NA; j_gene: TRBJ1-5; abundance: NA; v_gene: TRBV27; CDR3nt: TGTGCCAGCAGTTTTGAGGTCTCTCAGCCCCAGCATTTT; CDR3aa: CASSFEVSQPQHF
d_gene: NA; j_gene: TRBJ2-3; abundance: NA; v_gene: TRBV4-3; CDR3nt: TGCGCCAGCAGCCGTACCTTACTCGGCACAGATACGCAGTATTTT; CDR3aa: CASSRTLLGTDTQYF
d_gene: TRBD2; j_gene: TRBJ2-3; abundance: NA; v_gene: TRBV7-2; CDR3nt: TGTGCCAGCAGCGTAGGACTAGCGGGGGCCACCCCTCGCACAGATACGCAGTATTTT; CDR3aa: CASSVGLAGATPRTDTQYF
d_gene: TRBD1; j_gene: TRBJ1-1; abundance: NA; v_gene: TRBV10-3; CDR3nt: TGTGCCATCAGTGAGATGGGACAGAAGAACACTGAAGCTTTCTTT; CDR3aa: CAISEMGQKNTEAFF
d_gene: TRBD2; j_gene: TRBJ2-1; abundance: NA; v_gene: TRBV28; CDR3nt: TGTGCCAGCAGTTTGGGGCTAGCGGGGTACAATGAGCAGTTCTTC; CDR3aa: CASSLGLAGYNEQFF
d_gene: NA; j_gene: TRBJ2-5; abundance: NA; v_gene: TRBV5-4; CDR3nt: TGTGCCAGCAGCTTGGGAAAGGGGGTAGAGACCCAGTACTTC; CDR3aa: CASSLGKGVETQYF
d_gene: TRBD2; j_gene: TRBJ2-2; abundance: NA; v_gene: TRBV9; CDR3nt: TGTGCCAGCAGCGTAGCCAGCGGGGTCTTGTTTTTT; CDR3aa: CASSVASGVLFF
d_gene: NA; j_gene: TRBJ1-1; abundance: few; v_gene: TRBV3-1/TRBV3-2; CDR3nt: TGTGCCAGCAGCCCCCACCGGTCCACTGAAGCTTTCTTT; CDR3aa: CASSPHRSTEAFF
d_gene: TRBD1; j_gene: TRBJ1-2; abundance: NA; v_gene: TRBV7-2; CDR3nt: TGTGCCAGCAGCCTTGACAGGGCGAGCTATGGCTACACCTTC; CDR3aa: CASSLDRASYGYTF
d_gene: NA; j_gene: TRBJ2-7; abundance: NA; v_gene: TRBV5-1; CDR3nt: TGCGCCAGCAGCTCCAGGGGTGTCTCCTACGAGCAGTACTTC; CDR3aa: CASSSRGVSYEQYF
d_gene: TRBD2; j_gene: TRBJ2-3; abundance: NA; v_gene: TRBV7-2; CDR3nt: TGTGCCAGCAGCCTACCCCTCGGGGGGGGGCGCACAGATACGCAGTATTTT; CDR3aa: CASSLPLGGGRTDTQYF
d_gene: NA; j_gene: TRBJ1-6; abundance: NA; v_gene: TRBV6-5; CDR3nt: TGTGCCAGCAGACCCTCGGGTTCACCCCTCCACTTT; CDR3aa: CASRPSGSPLHF
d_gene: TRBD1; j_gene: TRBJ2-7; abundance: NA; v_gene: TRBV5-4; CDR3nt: TGTGCCAGCAGCTCTAGTGTGGTGTGGAGGGACAGGTCTTACTACGAGCAGTACTTC; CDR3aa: CASSSSVVWRDRSYYEQYF
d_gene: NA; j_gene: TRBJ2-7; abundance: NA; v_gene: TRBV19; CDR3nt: TGTGCCAGTAGTAGGGAGGGGGGGACCTACGAGCAGTACTTC; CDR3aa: CASSREGGTYEQYF
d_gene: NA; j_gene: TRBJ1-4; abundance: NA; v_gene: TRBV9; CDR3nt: TGTGCCAGCAGCCCTTGGACAAACGGCGTCCCAACTAATGAAAAACTGTTTTTT; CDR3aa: CASSPWTNGVPTNEKLFF
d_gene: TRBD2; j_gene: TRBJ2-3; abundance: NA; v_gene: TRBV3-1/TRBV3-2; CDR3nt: TGTGCCAGCAGCTTAGCGGGGGGGACAGATACGCAGTATTTT; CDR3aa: CASSLAGGTDTQYF